The 26 T cell receptor beta chains below all came from one sample that was sequenced in a study of cytomegalovirus exposure and HLA in healthy donors. In the PCR, 60 Vbeta and 13 Jbeta primers were used. Assay used: immunoSEQ multiplex PCR; TCRdb lists only in-frame clones, some missing. Of 150,000 to 200,000 clones listed, more than 70% are singletons. The sample was PBMCs. These receptors all stem from a woman aged 40 to 50 in good health and CMV-seronegative.

This sequence joins TRBV4-1 and TRBJ1-3; 7 bases fit TRBD1. The CDR3 consists of 15 residues. Germline CDR1 reads MGHRA; CDR2 reads YSYEKL. V gave up 4 bases and J gave up 3 bases; unmatched junction bases: 6. CDR3 in DNA: TGCGCCAGCAGCCCAAGACAGGGCGGTGGAAACACCATATATTTT. Amino acid sequence: CASSPRQGGGNTIYF.

CDR3 residues: CASSNPNRGLYGYTF. The CDR3 DNA reads as TGTGCCAGCAGCAACCCTAATAGGGGGCTCTATGGCTACACCTTC. The chain links TRBV21-1 to TRBJ1-2; TRBD1 is the table's D call, not checked against the DNA. TRBV21-1 is a recognized pseudogene. The CDR3 extends over 15 amino acids.

The rearrangement joins TRBV5-1 to TRBJ2-1, with D hard to call. Germline V gene data show CDR1 as SGHRS and CDR2 as YFSETQ. V lost 4 bases, J lost 2 bases, and 10 bases lay in between. The CDR3 loop spans 14 amino acids. This CDR3 is CASSPGSTYNEQFF. CDR3 coding DNA: TGCGCCAGCAGCCCTGGCAGTACCTACAATGAGCAGTTCTTC. Complete variable domain (other parts from reference TRBV5-1 and TRBJ2-1): KAGVTQTPRYLIKTRGQQVTLSCSPISGHRSVSWYQQTPGQGLQFLFEYFSETQRNKGNFPGRFSGRQFSNSRSEMNVSTLELGDSALYLCASSPGSTYNEQFFGPGTRLTVL.

This sequence joins TRBV5-1 and TRBJ1-1; D possibly corresponds to TRBD1 (6 bases). Germline V gives CDR1 SGHRS, CDR2 YFSETQ. Trimming stripped 3 bases from V and 1 base from J, with 16 bases between. CDR3 length equals 16 residues. The DNA of the CDR3 is TGCGCCAGCAGCTGGGGAGGGGGTGGCGCGAACACTGAAGCTTTCTTT. Translated, it gives CASSWGGGGANTEAFF.

The DNA of the CDR3 is TGCGCCAGCAGCCAAGACGGGTCCTATAATGAAAAACTGTTTTTT. It translates to CASSQDGSYNEKLFF. This rearrangement joins TRBV4-1 to TRBJ1-4; no clear D gene. Per the germline V gene, CDR1 is MGHRA and CDR2 is YSYEKL. This CDR3 contains 15 residues. The V end was cut by 0 bases, the J end by 4 bases, with 9 bases between.

V and J are TRBV7-2 and TRBJ2-7; 8 bases are a match to TRBD2. The CDR3 runs to 16 residues. Germline V lookup: CDR1 SGHTA, CDR2 FQGNSA. V was pared by 2 bases and J by 0 bases, with 6 bases of the junction left unmatched. CDR3 amino acids: CASSLFLAGGSYEQYF. The CDR3 DNA sequence: TGTGCCAGCAGCTTATTCCTAGCGGGTGGCTCCTACGAGCAGTACTTC. Supplemented by reference TRBV7-2 and TRBJ2-7, the full variable domain reads GAGVSQSPSNKVTEKGKDVELRCDPISGHTALYWYRQSLGQGLEFLIYFQGNSAPDKSGLPSDRFSAERTGGSVSTLTIQRTQQEDSAVYLCASSLFLAGGSYEQYFGPGTRLTVT.

This sequence joins TRBV11-2 and TRBJ2-7; 8 positions match TRBD2. V shed 5 bases and J 6 bases; nucleotides not matched to a gene: 9. CDR1 is SGHAT, CDR2 FQNNGV, per germline. The CDR3 is 14 residues long. CDR3 residues: CASSLSGTLLEQYV. As DNA, the CDR3 is TGTGCCAGCAGCCTTAGCGGGACCCTACTCGAGCAGTACGTC.

The J gene is TRBJ2-5, the V gene TRBV19, with a weak D call TRBD1 (5 bases). The V end lost 5 bases, the J end lost 2 bases, and 9 bases lay between the germline ends. CDR3 length equals 13 residues. Germline values: CDR1 LNHDA, CDR2 SQIVND (reference sequence). The CDR3 DNA reads TGTGCCAGTAGTCAGGGCCTACAAGAGACCCAGTACTTC. Its translation: CASSQGLQETQYF.

This chain connects TRBV29-1 to TRBJ1-1; possibly TRBD1 for D (5 bases). Germline V gene lookup returns CDR1 SQVTM and CDR2 ANQGSEA. The CDR3 covers 17 residues. The V end lost 2 bases, the J end lost 0 bases, and 19 bases lay between the germline ends. Here the CDR3 reads CSVEKVLGHLMNTEAFF. The CDR3, as DNA: TGCAGCGTTGAAAAGGTTTTAGGACACCTAATGAACACTGAAGCTTTCTTT.

In this sample, this clone turned up once. The gene calls are TRBV7-2 and TRBJ2-6, with D maybe TRBD1 (5 bases). Looked up from germline, CDR1 is SGHTA and CDR2 is FQGNSA. CDR3 length: 16 amino acids. Between the trimmed V and J ends, which lost 1 base and 1 base, there was a span of 8 bases. The CDR3 DNA is TGTGCCAGCAGCTTAGTAAGGACATCTGGGGCCAACGTCCTGACTTTC. It specifies CASSLVRTSGANVLTF.

The genes are TRBV5-6 and TRBJ2-7, with 8 bases fitting TRBD1. The CDR3 runs 14 residues. Germline CDR1 is SGHDT and CDR2 is YYEEEE. The junction had 6 bases not matched to a gene; V was cut back by 0 bases and J by 7 bases. The CDR3 spells CASSLGQGIGEQYF. CDR3 coding DNA: TGTGCCAGCAGCTTGGGACAGGGGATCGGAGAGCAGTACTTC.

CDR3 residues: CASSHQGPNNEQFF. The DNA for the CDR3 is TGTGCCAGCAGCCACCAGGGTCCGAACAATGAGCAGTTCTTC. The chain joins TRBV27 to TRBJ2-1; tentatively, D is TRBD1 (5 bases). In germline, CDR1 is MNHEY, CDR2 SMNVEV (reference sequence). The CDR3 totals 14 residues. V was cut by 6 bases and J by 5 bases, with 14 bases left in between.

Written as DNA, the CDR3 is TGTGCCAGCAGCCCCCGGCTAGTTGGTACGCAGTATTTT. Its protein is CASSPRLVGTQYF. This chain links TRBV7-3 with TRBJ2-3; no clear D gene. The CDR3 has 13 residues. Per the germline V gene, CDR1 is SGHTA and CDR2 is FQGTGA. Trimming removed 5 bases from V and 8 bases from J, with 14 bases in between.

This rearrangement joins TRBV6-6 to TRBJ1-5, with a tentative D call TRBD1 (5 bases). The CDR3 consists of 15 residues. Trimming cost V 0 bases and J 6 bases, with 12 bases left between them. The germline gives CDR1 MNHNY, CDR2 SVGAGI (reference sequence). The CDR3 nucleotides are TGTGCCAGCAGTTACTCGTTGGGGGGGTCTCAGCCCCAGCATTTT. This sequence encodes CASSYSLGGSQPQHF.

The gene calls are TRBV4-3 and TRBJ2-1; 8 bases are a match to TRBD2. The V gene's germline CDR1 is LGHNA and CDR2 YSLEER. The V gene end was trimmed by 6 bases and the J gene end by 4 bases; junction bases not matched to a gene: 8. This CDR3 is 15 amino acids long. The CDR3 nucleotides read TGCGCCAGCAGTACAGCGGGAGATTCATACAATGAGCAGTTCTTC. This gives the protein CASSTAGDSYNEQFF.

The J gene is TRBJ2-3, the V gene TRBV10-3; possibly TRBD2 for D (5 bases). The CDR3 loop spans 13 amino acids. Trimming removed 7 bases at V and 5 bases at J, with 13 bases between. Looked up from germline, CDR1 is ENHRY and CDR2 is SYGVKD. DNA of the CDR3: TGTGCCATCAAGGCGGGTTCTGAAGATACGCAGTATTTT. It encodes CAIKAGSEDTQYF.

V usage is TRBV29-1 and J usage is TRBJ2-3, with D possibly matching TRBD2 (5 bases). The CDR3 totals 13 residues. Trimming shortened V by 4 bases and J by 2 bases, and 10 bases separated the two germline ends. Germline V CDR1 and CDR2: SQVTM, ANQGSEA. The CDR3 protein is CSVGRAPTDTQYF. The CDR3 DNA follows: TGCAGCGTTGGGCGGGCGCCCACAGATACGCAGTATTTT.

The chain's CDR3 is CASSGRDYLWREQYV. The CDR3 DNA sequence: TGTGCCAGCAGTGGCCGGGACTACCTCTGGAGGGAGCAGTACGTC. V usage is TRBV6-1 and J usage is TRBJ2-7; TRBD2 aligns across 7 bases. The J segment lost 7 bases and the V segment lost 4 bases, leaving 13 bases of the junction unmatched. CDR3 size: 15 residues. Per the germline V gene, CDR1 is MNHNS and CDR2 is SASEGT.

Comment on this clone: Other DNA sequences from this sample encode an identical CDR3 as well. The chain combines TRBV30 with TRBJ1-3; D is unclear. The V and J ends lost 0 bases and 3 bases respectively, with 6 bases between them. Germline CDR1 reads GTSNPN; CDR2 reads SVGIG (reference sequence). CDR3 length: 13 amino acids. The CDR3 DNA sequence: TGTGCCTGGAGTGTACGGGGTGGAAACACCATATATTTT. Protein: CAWSVRGGNTIYF. Combining the CDR3 with reference TRBV30 and TRBJ1-3 gives the whole variable domain SQTIHQWPATLVQPVGSPLSLECTVEGTSNPNLYWYRQAAGRGLQLLFYSVGIGQISSEVPQNLSASRPQDRQFILSSKKLLLSDSGFYLCAWSVRGGNTIYFGEGSWLTVV.

The V and J genes are TRBV27 and TRBJ2-1, with a possible D match to TRBD2 (6 bases). Germline V lookup: CDR1 MNHEY, CDR2 SMNVEV (reference sequence). Trimming left V 2 bases short and J 6 bases short, with 14 bases between. The CDR3 is 15 residues long. CDR3 residues: CASSLGHGSGNEQFF. The CDR3 nucleotides are TGTGCCAGCAGTTTAGGTCACGGGAGTGGCAATGAGCAGTTCTTC.

The genes are TRBV19 and TRBJ1-2; a weak D match, TRBD1 (5 bases). V was trimmed by 0 bases and J by 6 bases, leaving 11 bases between them. The CDR3 runs 14 residues. Germline CDR1 reads LNHDA; CDR2 reads SQIVND (reference sequence). The CDR3: CASSIETGVNGYTF. The CDR3 region has the DNA TGTGCCAGTAGTATAGAAACGGGGGTTAATGGCTACACCTTC.

V usage is TRBV29-1 and J usage is TRBJ1-1, with D uncertain. This CDR3 spans 13 amino acids. Deletions cut 5 bases from V and 1 base from J, with 11 bases between. The germline V gene encodes CDR1 SQVTM and CDR2 ANQGSEA. CDR3 sequence: CSVQAAANTEAFF. Here the CDR3 DNA reads TGCAGCGTTCAGGCTGCAGCGAACACTGAAGCTTTCTTT. The full variable domain, with the rest looked up from reference TRBV29-1 and TRBJ1-1, is SAVISQKPSRDICQRGTSLTIQCQVDSQVTMMFWYRQQPGQSLTLIATANQGSEATYESGFVIDKFPISRPNLTFSTLTVSNMSPEDSSIYLCSVQAAANTEAFFGQGTRLTVV.

J is TRBJ2-1 and V is TRBV30; D is unclear. Per germline, CDR1 GTSNPN and CDR2 SVGIG (reference sequence). CDR3 length: 13 amino acids. Trimming stripped 7 bases from V and 6 bases from J, with 16 bases between. The CDR3 sequence is CALLPRLSNEQFF. The CDR3 nucleotides read TGTGCCTTACTACCCCGCCTATCCAATGAGCAGTTCTTC.

This clone has only a few counts. The chain has TRBV7-2 and TRBJ1-1, with D possibly TRBD1 on 5 matching bases. The germline V gene encodes CDR1 SGHTA and CDR2 FQGNSA. The CDR3 is made up of 15 amino acids. V gave up 2 bases and J gave up 1 base, with 11 bases separating them. CDR3 region: CASSLTGGGNTEAFF. The CDR3 DNA reads TGTGCCAGCAGCTTAACGGGCGGGGGGAACACTGAAGCTTTCTTT.

The chain uses TRBV9 and TRBJ2-5; maybe TRBD2 (6 bases). The CDR3 is 15 residues long. Germline V CDR1 and CDR2: SGDLS, YYNGEE. V was pared by 4 bases and J by 5 bases, with 18 bases between. The CDR3 DNA reads TGTGCCAGCAGCCGTGTGGGCGGGATTGGCGAGACCCAGTACTTC. It encodes CASSRVGGIGETQYF.

This clone was observed once. V gene TRBV15 combines with J gene TRBJ1-2; D is unclear. V lost 3 bases and J lost 4, with 18 bases in between. The length of the CDR3 is 16 residues. Germline loops: CDR1 LNHNV, CDR2 YYDKDF (reference sequence). The CDR3 nucleotides read TGTGCCACCAGCAGGCTAGGGAGTACAGATTCCTATGGCTACACCTTC. This sequence encodes CATSRLGSTDSYGYTF.